These 32 T cell receptor beta chains were all obtained from the same sample, sequenced in a study of blood T cells in healthy people across ages. The authors ran a second PCR of about 7 to 11 cycles using a sample-barcoded 5' primer and a J-beta primer mix. TCRdb passed the 5' RACE reads through MiXCR, listing each CDR3 protein once. The data contain 1,300,000 or so distinct CDR3 sequences, around 55% of them singletons. Sequencing was done on a sample of blood. These receptors were collected from a man aged 18 to 30 in good health.

The chain uses TRBV20-1 and TRBJ2-1; D possibly corresponds to TRBD1 (6 bases). There are 12 residues in the CDR3. V was shortened by 3 bases and J by 14 bases, with 17 bases between the two germline ends. Germline V CDR1 and CDR2: DFQATT, SNEGSKA (reference sequence). This CDR3 reads CSARKLRDIEFF. The CDR3 DNA sequence: TGCAGTGCTAGGAAGTTAAGGGACATTGAGTTCTTC.

The chain couples TRBV5-1 to TRBJ2-1; D call uncertain. This CDR3 contains 15 residues. In germline, CDR1 is SGHRS, CDR2 YFSETQ. V lost 4 bases and J lost 3, with 14 bases in between. This CDR3 reads CASSPKTGVYNEQFF. CDR3 DNA sequence: TGCGCCAGCAGCCCAAAGACCGGAGTCTACAATGAGCAGTTCTTC. Complete variable domain (other parts from reference TRBV5-1 and TRBJ2-1): KAGVTQTPRYLIKTRGQQVTLSCSPISGHRSVSWYQQTPGQGLQFLFEYFSETQRNKGNFPGRFSGRQFSNSRSEMNVSTLELGDSALYLCASSPKTGVYNEQFFGPGTRLTVL.

The J gene is TRBJ1-4, the V gene TRBV30; D is perhaps TRBD1 (5 bases). The ends were cut back, 4 bases at V and 8 bases at J, with 11 bases in the middle. The CDR3 length is 12 residues. Germline values: CDR1 GTSNPN, CDR2 SVGIG (reference sequence). DNA for the CDR3: TGTGCCTGGACAGGGAGGCGAGAAAAACTGTTTTTT. The encoded protein is CAWTGRREKLFF.

This clonotype was seen only a few times. The chain links TRBV6-2 or TRBV6-3 to TRBJ2-3, with D unresolved. Trimming left V 5 bases short and J 3 bases short, with 6 bases between. The CDR3 extends over 12 amino acids. The germline gives CDR1 MNHEY, CDR2 SVGEGT. The CDR3 sequence is CASSEPTDTQYF. CDR3 nucleotides: TGTGCCAGCAGTGAGCCTACAGATACGCAGTATTTT.

This clonotype was picked up a small number of times. This chain connects TRBV29-1 to TRBJ2-3; 9 bases map to TRBD1. CDR3 length equals 15 residues. Germline-derived CDR1 and CDR2 are SQVTM and ANQGSEA. Trimming removed 4 bases from V and 2 bases from J; junction bases left unmatched: 7. This CDR3 reads CSVATDRGNTDTQYF. CDR3 in DNA: TGCAGCGTTGCAACCGACAGGGGGAACACAGATACGCAGTATTTT.

The chain uses TRBV12-3 or TRBV12-4 and TRBJ2-7, with 7 bases that match TRBD2. V shed 6 bases, J shed 6 bases, and the junction held 8 bases outside the gene matches. CDR3 length: 13 amino acids. CDR3 residues: CASRVRREAEQYF. The CDR3 DNA reads as TGTGCCAGCAGGGTTCGCCGGGAGGCCGAGCAGTACTTC.

This clonotype has a handful of counts. The V gene is TRBV12-3 or TRBV12-4, the J gene TRBJ2-5; D remains unclear. The V and J ends lost 7 bases and 1 base respectively, with 10 bases between them. The CDR3 is made up of 13 amino acids. For the CDR3, the DNA is TGTGCCAGCACGATAAGCGTCCAAGAGACCCAGTACTTC. Translating gives CASTISVQETQYF.

The chain is built from TRBV13 and TRBJ2-7; 7 bases fit TRBD1. Germline CDR1 PRHDT, CDR2 FYEKMQ (reference sequence). CDR3 length equals 16 residues. With V trimmed by 4 bases and J by 1 base, 10 bases remained unmatched. In nucleotides, the CDR3 is TGTGCCAGCAGCTCACAGGGGACGGACCTATCCTACGAGCAGTACTTC. Amino acids: CASSSQGTDLSYEQYF. The full variable domain, in which reference TRBV13 and TRBJ2-7 provide the parts outside the CDR3, is AAGVIQSPRHLIKEKRETATLKCYPIPRHDTVYWYQQGPGQDPQFLISFYEKMQSDKGSIPDRFSAQQFSDYHSELNMSSLELGDSALYFCASSSQGTDLSYEQYFGPGTRLTVT.

In this sample, this clonotype turned up a few times. The chain links TRBV29-1 to TRBJ1-2; D is undetermined. V was shortened by 4 bases and J by 8 bases, with 17 bases between the two germline ends. Germline CDR1 and CDR2: SQVTM and ANQGSEA. The CDR3 extends over 13 amino acids. The CDR3 region has the DNA TGCAGCGTTGGGCCCTTGGAGCCCCGGGGCTACACCTTC. The encoded protein is CSVGPLEPRGYTF.

The genes are TRBV5-1 and TRBJ2-1; 13 bases align to TRBD2. CDR3 length equals 14 residues. V trimming: 0 bases; J trimming: 12 bases; junction bases outside the gene matches: 3. Germline loops: CDR1 SGHRS, CDR2 YFSETQ. CDR3 DNA: TGCGCCAGCAGCTTGGGACTAGCGGGGGGTTCGCAGTTCTTC. Its translation is CASSLGLAGGSQFF.

The rearrangement uses TRBV6-5 and TRBJ2-3; D gene uncertain. V lost 7 bases and J lost 2, with 19 bases in between. CDR1 and CDR2 from the germline V gene are MNHEY and SVGAGI. The CDR3 covers 16 residues. In DNA form, the CDR3 reads TGTGCCAGCATGGGCGGTGGGCACTCCTACACAGATACGCAGTATTTT. Protein: CASMGGGHSYTDTQYF.

V usage is TRBV20-1 and J usage is TRBJ1-5, with TRBD1 matching over 8 bases. Germline trimming cut 2 bases from V and 2 bases from J; bases unmatched to any gene: 2. CDR1 and CDR2 from the germline V gene are DFQATT and SNEGSKA (reference sequence). This CDR3 is built from 14 residues. The CDR3 DNA reads TGCAGTGCTAGAACAGGGGGAGGCAATCAGCCCCAGCATTTT. Translated, it gives CSARTGGGNQPQHF.

The genes are TRBV30 and TRBJ1-6; 10 positions match TRBD1. The trim removed 1 base at V and 11 bases at J, leaving 2 bases unmatched. The germline gives CDR1 GTSNPN, CDR2 SVGIG (reference sequence). This CDR3 region has 13 residues. CDR3 sequence reads: CAWSGTGGAPLHF. CDR3 in DNA: TGTGCCTGGAGTGGGACAGGGGGTGCACCCCTCCACTTT.

The chain is built from TRBV3-1 and TRBJ2-5, with 12 bases matching TRBD2. Looked up from germline, CDR1 is LGHDT and CDR2 is YNNKEL (reference sequence). The CDR3 length is 15 residues. With V trimmed by 5 bases and J by 3 bases, 4 bases remained unmatched. The CDR3 nucleotides read TGTGCCAGCAGCGCGACTAGCGGGGGTGAAGAGACCCAGTACTTC. It yields the protein CASSATSGGEETQYF.

This clonotype turned up a few times. The chain carries TRBV27 and TRBJ2-1; D is undetermined. Looked up from germline, CDR1 is MNHEY and CDR2 is SMNVEV (reference sequence). The CDR3 spans 15 residues. Trimming left V 5 bases short and J 7 bases short, with 18 bases between. This CDR3 is CASSPLPLIGNEQFF. CDR3 DNA sequence: TGTGCCAGCAGTCCCCTCCCCTTGATAGGGAATGAGCAGTTCTTC.

The rearrangement links TRBV7-8 to TRBJ2-1; TRBD2 aligns across 9 bases. Germline V gene lookup returns CDR1 SGHVS and CDR2 FQNEAQ. This CDR3 has 16 residues. V dropped 4 bases and J dropped 4; count of bases not matched to a gene: 8. CDR3 nucleotides: TGTGCCAGCAGCTATACCGGGACTAGCTCGTACAATGAGCAGTTCTTC. It codes for CASSYTGTSSYNEQFF.

The V and J genes are TRBV4-1 and TRBJ1-3; D is unresolved. CDR1 and CDR2 (germline): MGHRA, YSYEKL. The CDR3 runs to 15 residues. The V and J ends lost 1 base and 0 bases respectively, with 7 bases between them. Written as DNA, the CDR3 is TGCGCCAGCAGCCAAGTAAGGGCCTCTGGAAACACCATATATTTT. Its protein is CASSQVRASGNTIYF.

Points on this clonotype: At one end the junction does not follow the germline gene, possibly because of a read error. The chain is built from TRBV9 and TRBJ2-7; D is uncertain. This CDR3 contains 15 residues. The V gene's germline CDR1 is SGDLS and CDR2 YYNGEE. The CDR3 spells CASSVVTVPSYEQYF. The CDR3 nucleotides read TGTGCCAGCAGCGTAGTGACGGTCCCATCCTACGAGCAGTATTTC.

The V and J genes are TRBV6-1 and TRBJ1-6, with TRBD1 as a possible D gene (6 bases). V was shortened by 6 bases and J by 5 bases, with 23 bases between the two germline ends. The CDR3 runs to 18 residues. CDR1 MNHNS and CDR2 SASEGT come from the germline V gene. CDR3 in amino acids: CASRIELASGVNNSPLHF. In DNA, the CDR3 is TGTGCCAGCAGGATCGAATTGGCATCAGGGGTCAATAATTCACCCCTCCACTTT.

The V gene is TRBV9, the J gene TRBJ1-6, with 8 positions matching TRBD1. Losses at the gene ends were 3 bases for V and 10 bases for J; bases not matched to a gene: 6. The CDR3 has 14 amino acids. Germline assignment: CDR1 SGDLS and CDR2 YYNGEE. The CDR3 here is CASSDDRGASPLHF. Written as DNA, the CDR3 is TGTGCCAGCAGCGACGACAGGGGAGCGTCACCCCTCCACTTT.

This clonotype was seen just once. This chain links TRBV5-1 with TRBJ1-1; D gene ambiguous. This CDR3 is 15 amino acids long. V lost 4 bases, J lost 1 base, and 14 bases lay in between. Germline CDR1 SGHRS, CDR2 YFSETQ. The CDR3 region is CASSPGVGRNTEAFF. DNA of the CDR3: TGCGCCAGCAGCCCTGGAGTTGGCAGGAACACTGAAGCTTTCTTT.

The rearrangement uses TRBV4-1 and TRBJ2-7; D gene ambiguous. This CDR3 region has 13 residues. The V and J ends lost 0 bases and 5 bases respectively, with 8 bases between them. Germline CDR1 reads MGHRA; CDR2 reads YSYEKL. The CDR3 region has the DNA TGCGCCAGCAGCCAAGACTTCATGAACGAGCAGTACTTC. Translated, it gives CASSQDFMNEQYF.

This sequence joins TRBV19 and TRBJ2-2, with D unresolved. Trimming took off 3 bases at V and 3 bases at J, with 8 bases between the two ends. This CDR3 region has 14 residues. Looked up from germline, CDR1 is LNHDA and CDR2 is SQIVND (reference sequence). Here the CDR3 reads CASSITPYTGELFF. The CDR3 DNA reads TGTGCCAGTAGTATCACCCCGTACACCGGGGAGCTGTTTTTT. The variable domain in full, with the rest retrieved from reference TRBV19 and TRBJ2-2, is DGGITQSPKYLFRKEGQNVTLSCEQNLNHDAMYWYRQDPGQGLRLIYYSQIVNDFQKGDIAEGYSVSREKKESFPLTVTSAQKNPTAFYLCASSITPYTGELFFGEGSRLTVL.

This chain uses TRBV7-2 with TRBJ2-1; no reliable D call. The CDR3 sequence is 13 residues long. With 5 bases removed from V and 4 bases from J, the gap between germline ends came to 9 bases. Germline V CDR1 and CDR2: SGHTA, FQGNSA. The CDR3 is CASSPLEYNEQFF. CDR3 DNA sequence: TGTGCCAGCAGCCCCCTGGAATACAATGAGCAGTTCTTC.

This rearrangement joins TRBV2 to TRBJ2-5, with D unresolved. Germline CDR1 reads SNHLY; CDR2 reads FYNNEI. Trimming pared 1 base from V and 1 base from J, leaving 7 bases between. The CDR3 contains 14 residues. Here the CDR3 reads CASSEGTFQETQYF. The CDR3 DNA reads TGTGCCAGCAGTGAAGGAACTTTCCAAGAGACCCAGTACTTC. Variable domain in full (rest from reference TRBV2 and TRBJ2-5): EPEVTQTPSHQVTQMGQEVILRCVPISNHLYFYWYRQILGQKVEFLVSFYNNEISEKSEIFDDQFSVERPDGSNFTLKIRSTKLEDSAMYFCASSEGTFQETQYFGPGTRLLVL.

The chain recombines TRBV11-2 with TRBJ2-4; TRBD2 might be the D (7 bases). The CDR3 has 15 amino acids. Per germline, CDR1 SGHAT and CDR2 FQNNGV. Trimming removed 3 bases from V and 7 bases from J, with 16 bases in between. In nucleotides, the CDR3 is TGTGCCAGCAGCTTCAGGGGAGGGGCTGGGAACATTCAGTACTTC. It is translated as CASSFRGGAGNIQYF.

This chain links TRBV4-1 with TRBJ2-5; possibly TRBD2 for D (6 bases). The DNA end lines up better with TRBJ2-7; the J call may be wrong. The germline V gene has CDR1 MGHRA and CDR2 YSYEKL. CDR3 length equals 14 residues. The CDR3 spells CASSQEVAVDEQYF. As DNA, the CDR3 is TGCGCCAGCAGCCAAGAGGTAGCGGTAGACGAGCAGTACTTC.

In nucleotides, the CDR3 is TGCAGCGTTGATCGCGGGAACAATGAGCAGTTCTTC. As protein: CSVDRGNNEQFF. The genes are TRBV29-1 and TRBJ2-1; tentative D call: TRBD2 (6 bases). V was shortened by 3 bases and J by 5 bases, with 8 bases between the two germline ends. Germline assignment: CDR1 SQVTM and CDR2 ANQGSEA. The CDR3 length is 12 residues.

The chain employs TRBV29-1 and TRBJ2-3, with 7 bases that match TRBD2. The V segment lost 6 bases and the J segment 3 bases; nucleotides outside the gene matches: 6. CDR3 length: 13 amino acids. The germline V gene encodes CDR1 SQVTM and CDR2 ANQGSEA. The CDR3 loop is CSVEGGFTDTQYF. Here the CDR3 DNA reads TGCAGCGTGGAGGGAGGGTTTACAGATACGCAGTATTTT.

This sequence joins TRBV5-1 and TRBJ2-1; maybe TRBD2 (6 bases). The V gene's germline CDR1 is SGHRS and CDR2 YFSETQ. The CDR3 has 13 residues. With 0 bases removed from V and 8 bases from J, the gap between germline ends came to 9 bases. The CDR3 here is CASSLGSGYEQFF. The DNA of the CDR3 is TGCGCCAGCAGCTTGGGTAGCGGATATGAGCAGTTCTTC.

The table lists this clonotype with a few counts. The chain carries TRBV4-3 and TRBJ2-2; no reliable D call. The CDR3 totals 13 residues. V was pared by 0 bases and J by 6 bases, with 5 bases between. CDR1 is LGHNA, CDR2 YSLEER, per germline. CDR3 sequence (DNA): TGCGCCAGCAGCCAAGAGGGGTCCGGGGAGCTGTTTTTT. Its translation: CASSQEGSGELFF.

The chain links TRBV7-2 to TRBJ1-6; 7 bases line up with TRBD1. J was trimmed by 9 bases and V by 4 bases; bases with no gene match: 6. The CDR3 sequence is 14 residues long. Germline assignment: CDR1 SGHTA and CDR2 FQGNSA. As DNA, the CDR3 is TGTGCCAGCAGCTCTACAGGGGCAAGTTCACCCCTCCACTTT. It encodes CASSSTGASSPLHF.